Here is one T cell receptor (beta chain) with its context. Its antigen is unidentified. Amplification used 60 Vbeta primers and 13 Jbeta primers. TCRdb keeps only in-frame clones here, not all; method: immunoSEQ multiplex PCR. The data show under 95,000 clones, with less than 85% seen just once and approximately 1.1% held by the top ten. This sample is part of a study of cytomegalovirus exposure and HLA in healthy donors. Notes on the study in general: Later analysis placed DRB1 highest and HLA-C lowest in TCR association rates, which differed by HLA locus.

There are 14 residues in the CDR3. V lost 0 bases and J lost 13, with 16 bases in between. Germline lookup yields CDR1 SGHTA and CDR2 FQGNSA. Sequencing was carried out using PBMCs. The chain carries TRBV7-2 and TRBJ1-5; maybe TRBD1 (5 bases). The clonotype comes from a male donor in good health and CMV-seronegative. The CDR3 here is CASSLAGSGFFQHF. The CDR3 DNA sequence: TGTGCCAGCAGCTTAGCCGGTTCAGGGTTTTTTCAGCATTTT.